The rows below give T cell receptor beta chains drawn from one sample of a study of blood T cell repertoires in COVID-19. The data were produced by immunoSEQ multiplex PCR, yet TCRdb's version contains in-frame clones alone and is incomplete. The sample contains about 320,000 clones, approximately 89% of which appear only once. Sample: PBMCs or T cells enriched from blood (not recorded which). The receptors shown here come from a man in his thirties or forties who had recovered from COVID-19. Each CDR3 is given with its conserved first and last residue. The D gene is left open where the match is weak. Rows may omit the clone size; those that give it use once, few, many or a size class.

D gene	V gene	J gene	clone size	CDR3 protein	CDR3 DNA
TRBD1	TRBV10-3	TRBJ1-6	few	CAISEKTGSDSPLHF	TGTGCCATCAGTGAGAAGACAGGGTCGGATTCACCCCTCCACTTT
.	TRBV2	TRBJ1-2	.	CASSDQGGYGYTF	TGTGCCAGCAGTGATCAAGGGGGCTATGGCTACACCTTC
TRBD1	TRBV3-1/TRBV3-2	TRBJ1-1	.	CASSARQGGNTEAFF	TGTGCCAGCAGCGCCCGACAGGGAGGGAACACTGAAGCTTTCTTT
.	TRBV28	TRBJ2-5	.	CASRTPGSGSKTQYF	TGTGCCAGCAGGACTCCGGGATCCGGCTCGAAGACCCAGTACTTC
.	TRBV9	TRBJ2-5	once	CASSSRNGETQYF	TGTGCCAGCAGCTCCCGAAACGGGGAGACCCAGTACTTC
TRBD1	TRBV9	TRBJ2-5	.	CASSVTGGGETQYF	TGTGCCAGCAGCGTTACAGGGGGCGGAGAGACCCAGTACTTC
TRBD1	TRBV5-4	TRBJ2-7	.	CASSFPGTGSYEQYF	TGTGCCAGCAGCTTCCCCGGGACAGGGTCCTACGAGCAGTACTTC
TRBD1	TRBV4-1	TRBJ1-2	.	CASSHRDSLGGYTF	TGCGCCAGCAGCCATAGGGACAGCCTTGGGGGCTACACCTTC
.	TRBV11-3	TRBJ1-1	.	CASSLRGTRNTEAFF	TGTGCCAGCAGCTTAAGGGGGACTAGGAACACTGAAGCTTTCTTT
TRBD1	TRBV7-9	TRBJ2-5	.	CASSRGQGETQYF	TGTGCCAGCAGCCGCGGACAGGGCGAGACCCAGTACTTC
.	TRBV28	TRBJ2-3	.	CATHRDPGFTDTQYF	TGTGCCACTCACCGGGATCCTGGGTTCACAGATACGCAGTATTTT
.	TRBV7-2	TRBJ2-5	.	CASSALARETQYF	TGTGCCAGCAGCGCTCTAGCCCGCGAGACCCAGTACTTC
.	TRBV11-2	TRBJ2-5	.	CASRSGGAGSVRKTQYF	TGTGCCAGCAGGAGTGGGGGGGCGGGATCGGTAAGGAAGACCCAGTACTTC
.	TRBV6-5	TRBJ2-2	few	CASSYSAGSGGELFF	TGTGCCAGCAGTTACTCGGCAGGTTCAGGCGGGGAGCTGTTTTTT
TRBD1	TRBV5-6	TRBJ2-5	.	CASSLRTGTLQETQYF	TGTGCCAGCAGCCTAAGGACAGGGACCCTCCAAGAGACCCAGTACTTC
TRBD2	TRBV10-3	TRBJ2-7	.	CAISHSEERGEQYF	TGTGCCATCAGCCATTCGGAGGAGCGGGGGGAGCAGTACTTC
TRBD1	TRBV15	TRBJ2-7	.	CATSRDRVGEQYF	TGTGCCACCAGCCGAGACAGGGTGGGAGAGCAGTACTTC
.	TRBV5-1	TRBJ2-2	once	CASSLFEGTGELFF	TGCGCCAGCAGCTTGTTTGAGGGCACCGGGGAGCTGTTTTTT
TRBD2	TRBV5-1	TRBJ2-7	.	CASSFFGGASYEQYF	TGCGCCAGCAGCTTTTTCGGGGGGGCCTCCTACGAGCAGTACTTC
.	TRBV11-3	TRBJ1-1	once	CASSLTGNTEAFF	TGTGCCAGCAGCCTCACAGGGAACACTGAAGCTTTCTTT
TRBD2	TRBV4-1	TRBJ2-3	.	CASSQDRTSGGTDTQYF	TGCGCCAGCAGCCAAGATCGCACTAGCGGGGGCACAGATACGCAGTATTTT
.	TRBV27	TRBJ1-1	.	CASSFGQLNTEAFF	TGTGCCAGCAGTTTTGGACAGCTGAACACTGAAGCTTTCTTT
TRBD2	TRBV6-5	TRBJ2-2	.	CASSRLAGLTGELFF	TGTGCCAGCAGCAGACTAGCGGGTCTCACCGGGGAGCTGTTTTTT
.	TRBV6-1	TRBJ2-2	once	CASSGQVSTGELFF	TGTGCCAGCAGTGGACAGGTTTCCACCGGGGAGCTGTTTTTT
TRBD1	TRBV28	TRBJ1-6	once	CASAGTVNSPLHF	TGTGCCAGCGCCGGGACAGTTAATTCACCCCTCCACTTT
.	TRBV18	TRBJ2-7	.	CASSYGGPYEQYF	TGTGCCAGCTCCTACGGGGGGCCCTACGAGCAGTACTTC
TRBD2	TRBV6-1	TRBJ2-5	.	CASSEFRSGEYF	TGTGCCAGCAGTGAATTTAGAAGCGGGGAGTACTTC
TRBD2	TRBV7-9	TRBJ2-5	.	CASSPPGLAGGTQYF	TGTGCCAGCAGCCCCCCGGGACTAGCGGGGGGGACCCAGTACTTC
.	TRBV6-5	TRBJ1-6	few	CASSPDLYSPLHF	TGTGCCAGCAGTCCAGATTTATATTCACCCCTCCACTTT
TRBD1	TRBV9	TRBJ1-6	.	CASSVGAGGGYNSPLHF	TGTGCCAGCAGCGTAGGGGCAGGGGGCGGATATAATTCACCCCTCCACTTT
.	TRBV7-9	TRBJ2-7	.	CASSLSYSSYEQYF	TGTGCCAGCAGCTTATCGTACAGTTCCTACGAGCAGTACTTC
.	TRBV6-5	TRBJ1-4	.	CASSRRRRNEKLFF	TGTGCCAGCAGTAGGAGACGGCGTAATGAAAAACTGTTTTTT
.	TRBV5-8	TRBJ1-2	.	CASTREYGYTF	TGTGCCAGCACCCGAGAATATGGCTACACCTTC
.	TRBV19	TRBJ2-4	.	CASSQREARLAKNIQYF	TGTGCCAGTAGCCAAAGGGAGGCCCGATTGGCCAAAAACATTCAGTACTTC
.	TRBV6-5	TRBJ2-5	.	CASGGETQYF	TGTGCCAGCGGGGGGGAGACCCAGTACTTC
TRBD1	TRBV6-1	TRBJ1-6	.	CASSESNRGYNSPLHF	TGTGCCAGCAGTGAGTCCAACAGGGGTTATAATTCACCCCTCCACTTT
.	TRBV28	TRBJ2-7	.	CASSFGVTDSYEQYF	TGTGCCAGCAGTTTTGGTGTGACAGACTCCTACGAGCAGTACTTC